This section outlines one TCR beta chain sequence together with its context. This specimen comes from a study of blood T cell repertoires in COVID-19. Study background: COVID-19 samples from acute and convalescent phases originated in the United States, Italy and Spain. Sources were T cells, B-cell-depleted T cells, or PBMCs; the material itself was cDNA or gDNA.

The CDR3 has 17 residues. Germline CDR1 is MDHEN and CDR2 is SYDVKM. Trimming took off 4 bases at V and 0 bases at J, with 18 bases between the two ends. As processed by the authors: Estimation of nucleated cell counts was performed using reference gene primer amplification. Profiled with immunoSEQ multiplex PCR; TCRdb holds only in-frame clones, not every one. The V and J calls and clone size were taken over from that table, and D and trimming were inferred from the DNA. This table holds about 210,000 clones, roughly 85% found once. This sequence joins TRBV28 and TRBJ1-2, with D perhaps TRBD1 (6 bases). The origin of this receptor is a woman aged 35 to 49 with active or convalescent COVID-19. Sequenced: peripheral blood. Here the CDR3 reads CASSSADRPLANYGYTF. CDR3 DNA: TGTGCCAGCAGTTCTGCGGACAGACCGTTAGCTAACTATGGCTACACCTTC.